This T cell receptor beta chain derives from a study of T cells after yellow fever vaccination. Overall study results and limits: Clonotypes found in both CD4 and CD8 compartments made up a small share. Weaker, the secondary response peaked sooner, at day 5 versus 15.

This clonotype was counted between two and nine times. The antigen remains unidentified. Template switching with 5'RACE generated the TCR cDNA and added a universal primer site and UMIs. TCRdb called the 5' RACE reads again in MiXCR, with one record for every CDR3 protein. The sample shows about 510,000 distinct CDR3 sequences, just over 20% of them seen only once. Germline V lookup: CDR1 SQVTM, CDR2 ANQGSEA. The CDR3 runs 14 residues. The V end was cut by 0 bases, the J end by 3 bases, with 11 bases between. Sequenced material: PBMCs, taken around 3 weeks after the first yellow fever vaccination. The sequence was collected from a man aged 18-30 years who received the YFV17D yellow fever vaccine. The chain uses TRBV29-1 and TRBJ2-5; D not certain. CDR3: CSVEDHSEEETQYF. CDR3 nucleotide sequence: TGCAGCGTTGAAGATCACAGCGAAGAAGAGACCCAGTACTTC. The full variable domain, rest sourced from reference TRBV29-1 and TRBJ2-5, is SAVISQKPSRDICQRGTSLTIQCQVDSQVTMMFWYRQQPGQSLTLIATANQGSEATYESGFVIDKFPISRPNLTFSTLTVSNMSPEDSSIYLCSVEDHSEEETQYFGPGTRLLVL.